What follows are 21 T cell receptor beta chains derived from one specimen sequenced in a study of T cell repertoires in cytomegalovirus infection. TCRdb fed the reads into MiXCR, producing one record per CDR3 protein. The data contain fewer than 300,000 distinct CDR3 sequences, roughly 26% of them singletons. Sequences were obtained from PBMCs. These receptors were obtained from a human donor in good health (CMV status not recorded). Some clones in this sample may be carry-over from other donors' samples.

The chain recombines TRBV11-2 with TRBJ2-3, with D perhaps matching TRBD1 (5 bases). The CDR3 runs to 13 residues. Germline V gives CDR1 SGHAT, CDR2 FQNNGV. V dropped 6 bases and J dropped 9 bases, with 16 bases sitting between them. The chain's CDR3 is CASRGVRWLTQYF. The CDR3 bases are TGTGCCAGCAGAGGGGTGAGGTGGCTAACGCAGTATTTT.

V gene TRBV6-5 combines with J gene TRBJ1-3, with D unresolved. There are 13 residues in the CDR3. Germline V lookup: CDR1 MNHEY, CDR2 SVGAGI. V was cut by 5 bases and J by 4 bases, with 9 bases left in between. The CDR3: CASSETVGNTIYF. In nucleotides, the CDR3 is TGTGCCAGCAGTGAGACCGTGGGAAACACCATATATTTT.

This clonotype occurred many times. The chain has TRBV7-2 and TRBJ2-1; TRBD2 aligns across 16 bases. Trimming took 5 bases from V and 6 from J; bases not matched to a gene: 4. Per the germline V gene, CDR1 is SGHTA and CDR2 is FQGNSA. This CDR3 region has 16 residues. The CDR3 is CASSPGLAGGPNEQFF. CDR3 in DNA: TGTGCCAGCAGCCCGGGACTAGCGGGAGGGCCCAATGAGCAGTTCTTC.

The genes are TRBV29-1 and TRBJ2-7, with D possibly called TRBD1 or TRBD2 (6 bases each). The germline V gene encodes CDR1 SQVTM and CDR2 ANQGSEA. The CDR3 runs to 11 residues. The V and J ends lost 6 bases and 6 bases respectively, with 12 bases between them. The CDR3 reads CSVAQGGEQYF. CDR3 sequence (DNA): TGCAGCGTCGCACAGGGAGGCGAGCAGTACTTC.

This chain uses TRBV14 with TRBJ2-5; D may be TRBD1 (5 bases). V lost 1 base and J lost 2, with 11 bases in between. The CDR3 has 15 amino acids. CDR1 is SGHDN and CDR2 is FVKESK in the germline V gene. The DNA of the CDR3 is TGTGCCAGCAGCCAAGGAGTCAGGACACAAGAGACCCAGTACTTC. It translates to CASSQGVRTQETQYF.

This clonotype was recorded many times. This chain links TRBV7-9 with TRBJ1-1; tentatively, D is TRBD1 (5 bases). Deletions cut 5 bases from V and 7 bases from J, with 11 bases between. The CDR3 consists of 12 residues. Germline V CDR1 and CDR2: SEHNR, FQNEAQ (reference sequence). CDR3 nucleotide sequence: TGTGCCAGCAGCCCACGGGGGAATGAAGCTTTCTTT. This gives the protein CASSPRGNEAFF.

This clonotype was recorded a few times. This chain connects TRBV6-2 or TRBV6-3 to TRBJ2-3, with D perhaps matching TRBD2 (6 bases). CDR3 length: 15 residues. Germline V gene data show CDR1 as MNHEY and CDR2 as SVGEGT. V lost 6 bases and J lost 3, with 16 bases in between. CDR3 protein: CASRVIGRVTDTQYF. As DNA, the CDR3 is TGTGCCAGCAGAGTGATCGGGAGAGTGACAGATACGCAGTATTTT.

This rearrangement joins TRBV2 to TRBJ1-1, with a tentative D call TRBD1 (6 bases). With 9 bases removed from V and 3 bases from J, the gap between germline ends came to 14 bases. The germline gives CDR1 SNHLY, CDR2 FYNNEI. The CDR3 has 13 residues. CDR3 in DNA: TGTGCCAGTTATACAGGGAGTGACACTGAAGCTTTCTTT. Amino acids: CASYTGSDTEAFF.

This clonotype was observed a few times. The chain joins TRBV7-2 to TRBJ2-7; 13 nucleotides match TRBD2. The V gene end was trimmed by 1 base and the J gene end by 3 bases; junction bases not matched to a gene: 6. The germline V gene encodes CDR1 SGHTA and CDR2 FQGNSA. This CDR3 contains 17 residues. DNA of the CDR3: TGTGCCAGCAGCTTAGACCTGGGACTAGCGGGATACTACGAGCAGTACTTC. As protein: CASSLDLGLAGYYEQYF.

The CDR3 DNA is TGCAGTGCTAGAGGTGAAGGCGCCTACGAGCAGTACTTC. Encoded protein: CSARGEGAYEQYF. The genes are TRBV20-1 and TRBJ2-7, with unresolved D. V lost 1 base and J 2 bases, leaving 9 bases between the germline ends. CDR3 length: 13 residues. The germline V gene encodes CDR1 DFQATT and CDR2 SNEGSKA (reference sequence).

This clonotype was found many times. The genes are TRBV7-2 and TRBJ2-1; the D gene could be TRBD1 or TRBD2 (6 bases each). Germline loops: CDR1 SGHTA, CDR2 FQGNSA. The length of the CDR3 is 14 residues. V gave up 1 base and J gave up 6 bases, with 10 bases separating them. The CDR3 DNA reads as TGTGCCAGCAGCTTAGAAGGGGGGCTCAATGAGCAGTTCTTC. Amino acid sequence: CASSLEGGLNEQFF. The variable domain in full, completed from reference TRBV7-2 and TRBJ2-1, reads GAGVSQSPSNKVTEKGKDVELRCDPISGHTALYWYRQSLGQGLEFLIYFQGNSAPDKSGLPSDRFSAERTGGSVSTLTIQRTQQEDSAVYLCASSLEGGLNEQFFGPGTRLTVL.

This clonotype was detected only once. The chain combines TRBV24-1 with TRBJ2-5; D tentatively fits TRBD1 or TRBD2 (5 bases each). Looked up from germline, CDR1 is KGHDR and CDR2 is SFDVKD. The CDR3 sequence is 14 residues long. The V gene lost 4 bases and the J gene lost 5 bases, with 13 bases spanning the gap. CDR3 in amino acids: CATSEDGATETQYF. CDR3 in DNA: TGTGCCACCAGTGAGGACGGGGCCACCGAGACCCAGTACTTC.

This clonotype was observed many times. The genes are TRBV7-3 and TRBJ1-1; maybe TRBD1 (5 bases). The CDR3 sequence is 13 residues long. V gave up 5 bases and J gave up 4 bases, with 11 bases separating them. Germline values: CDR1 SGHTA, CDR2 FQGTGA. CDR3 loop: CASSGTGGTEAFF. The CDR3, as DNA: TGTGCCAGCAGCGGGACCGGCGGCACTGAAGCTTTCTTT.

The sample holds many counts of this clonotype. The rearrangement joins TRBV7-3 to TRBJ2-7; no definite D call. The CDR3 length is 14 residues. CDR1 is SGHTA, CDR2 FQGTGA, per germline. Trimming took off 5 bases at V and 7 bases at J, with 18 bases between the two ends. The CDR3 loop is CASSTMLGPGEQYF. CDR3 DNA: TGTGCCAGCAGCACAATGCTAGGACCCGGGGAGCAGTACTTC.

This chain links TRBV28 with TRBJ1-2; tentative D call: TRBD1 (5 bases). This CDR3 is built from 15 residues. CDR1 and CDR2 (germline): MDHEN, SYDVKM. Trimming took off 4 bases at V and 4 bases at J, with 16 bases between the two ends. DNA of the CDR3: TGTGCCAGCAGTTCCGGGGGTTTAACGGGCTATGGCTACACCTTC. It is translated as CASSSGGLTGYGYTF.

This clonotype was detected ten times or more. V gene TRBV7-2 combines with J gene TRBJ1-5; no definite D call. CDR3 length: 14 residues. Germline V gives CDR1 SGHTA, CDR2 FQGNSA. The germline V and J ends were trimmed by 0 bases and 5 bases, with 8 bases remaining between them. For the CDR3, the DNA is TGTGCCAGCAGCTTAGCGGCAGCCTATCAGCCCCAGCATTTT. Translating gives CASSLAAAYQPQHF. Supplemented by reference TRBV7-2 and TRBJ1-5, the full variable domain reads GAGVSQSPSNKVTEKGKDVELRCDPISGHTALYWYRQSLGQGLEFLIYFQGNSAPDKSGLPSDRFSAERTGGSVSTLTIQRTQQEDSAVYLCASSLAAAYQPQHFGDGTRLSIL.

The chain joins TRBV5-1 to TRBJ1-2; D is possibly TRBD1 (5 bases). Trimming pared 0 bases from V and 8 bases from J, leaving 8 bases between. This CDR3 has 12 residues. Germline V gives CDR1 SGHRS, CDR2 YFSETQ. CDR3 coding DNA: TGCGCCAGCAGCTTGGGGACATCCGGCTACACCTTC. It is translated as CASSLGTSGYTF. Supplemented by reference TRBV5-1 and TRBJ1-2, the full variable domain reads KAGVTQTPRYLIKTRGQQVTLSCSPISGHRSVSWYQQTPGQGLQFLFEYFSETQRNKGNFPGRFSGRQFSNSRSEMNVSTLELGDSALYLCASSLGTSGYTFGSGTRLTVV.

This clonotype was recorded many times. This chain connects TRBV7-2 to TRBJ2-3, with TRBD2 matching 11 bases. V was pared by 2 bases and J by 4 bases, with 11 bases of the junction left unmatched. The CDR3 spans 18 residues. CDR1 and CDR2 from the germline V gene are SGHTA and FQGNSA. The CDR3 reads CASSLLAGGTGRADTQYF. The CDR3 DNA reads TGTGCCAGCAGCTTACTAGCGGGAGGAACGGGCCGAGCAGATACGCAGTATTTT.

This clonotype was counted ten times or more. The J gene is TRBJ1-2, the V gene TRBV7-6; 7 nucleotides align to TRBD1. The germline V gene encodes CDR1 SGHVS and CDR2 FNYEAQ. Trimming removed 4 bases from V and 4 bases from J; junction bases left unmatched: 12. This CDR3 spans 16 amino acids. CDR3 bases: TGTGCCAGCAGCTCAACTCCGGGGGGACAGCTCTATGGCTACACCTTC. Translating it yields CASSSTPGGQLYGYTF.

With respect to this clonotype: This may come from a read error, since a much larger clone is one base off. The chain carries TRBV7-8 and TRBJ2-7; 9 nucleotides line up with TRBD1. CDR3 length: 15 residues. Germline CDR1 SGHVS, CDR2 FQNEAQ. The CDR3 DNA reads TGTGTCAGCAGCTTGGGACAGGGCGCCTCCTACGAGCAGTACTTC. Protein product: CVSSLGQGASYEQYF. Supplemented by reference TRBV7-8 and TRBJ2-7, the full variable domain reads GAGVSQSPRYKVAKRGQDVALRCDPISGHVSLFWYQQALGQGPEFLTYFQNEAQLDKSGLPSDRFFAERPEGSVSTLKIQRTQQEDSAVYLCVSSLGQGASYEQYFGPGTRLTVT.

This sequence joins TRBV30 and TRBJ1-1; D perhaps matches TRBD1 (5 bases). The germline CDR1 and CDR2 sequences are GTSNPN and SVGIG (reference sequence). The CDR3 is 13 amino acids. Deletions cut 2 bases from V and 6 bases from J, with 13 bases between. The CDR3 sequence is CAWSYGQGAEAFF. In DNA, the CDR3 is TGTGCCTGGAGTTATGGCCAGGGCGCTGAAGCTTTCTTT. Using reference TRBV30 and TRBJ1-1 for the parts outside the CDR3, the full variable domain is SQTIHQWPATLVQPVGSPLSLECTVEGTSNPNLYWYRQAAGRGLQLLFYSVGIGQISSEVPQNLSASRPQDRQFILSSKKLLLSDSGFYLCAWSYGQGAEAFFGQGTRLTVV.